One sample yielded the 6 T cell receptor beta chains listed below, sequenced in a study of blood T cell repertoires in COVID-19. The method was immunoSEQ multiplex PCR; TCRdb's version includes in-frame clones alone and lacks a portion of them. The table includes around 220,000 clones, 70% to 90% detected once. Sequenced: peripheral blood. All receptors come from a woman aged 50 to 65 with COVID-19, enrolled during active disease.

V is TRBV3-1 (or the pseudogene TRBV3-2) and J is TRBJ2-4; no clear D gene. V was trimmed by 4 bases and J by 0 bases, leaving 10 bases between them. The CDR3 has 15 residues. Germline CDR1 reads LGHDT; CDR2 reads YNNKEL (reference sequence). This chain's CDR3 is CASSLRILAKNIQYF. In nucleotides, the CDR3 is TGTGCCAGCAGCCTCAGAATTTTAGCCAAAAACATTCAGTACTTC.

V usage is TRBV7-6 and J usage is TRBJ1-2; TRBD1 matches 7 bases. This CDR3 has 14 residues. CDR1 is SGHVS and CDR2 is FNYEAQ in the germline V gene. Trimming took 1 base from V and 6 from J; bases not matched to a gene: 5. The CDR3 sequence: CASSLEQGVNGYTF. DNA for the CDR3: TGTGCCAGCAGCTTAGAGCAGGGGGTGAATGGCTACACCTTC.

The CDR3 DNA reads TGTGCCAGCTCACCACGACGAGGGATGCCATTTTCACCCCTCCACTTT. It encodes CASSPRRGMPFSPLHF. This chain connects TRBV18 to TRBJ1-6, with unresolved D. Germline lookup yields CDR1 KGHSH and CDR2 LQKENI. Trimming pared 1 base from V and 9 bases from J, leaving 16 bases between. The CDR3 covers 16 residues.

This chain connects TRBV4-1 to TRBJ2-4; a possible D gene is TRBD2 (5 bases). Germline CDR1 MGHRA, CDR2 YSYEKL. Trimming took off 8 bases at V and 8 bases at J, with 22 bases between the two ends. The CDR3 length is 15 residues. The CDR3 DNA sequence: TGCGCCAGCCGACTAAAAGTCCTCCCTGCATACATTCAGTACTTC. It yields the protein CASRLKVLPAYIQYF.

V usage is TRBV18 and J usage is TRBJ2-3; tentative D call: TRBD1 (6 bases). The CDR3 length is 14 residues. V was shortened by 3 bases and J by 3 bases, with 10 bases between the two germline ends. From germline, CDR1 is KGHSH and CDR2 LQKENI. CDR3 coding DNA: TGTGCCAGCTCACCCTTCGGACAGACAGATACGCAGTATTTT. This translates into CASSPFGQTDTQYF.

This rearrangement joins TRBV19 to TRBJ1-1; maybe TRBD1 (6 bases). Trimming stripped 3 bases from V and 4 bases from J, with 24 bases between. Germline V lookup: CDR1 LNHDA, CDR2 SQIVND (reference sequence). This CDR3 region has 18 residues. The CDR3 nucleotides are TGTGCCAGTAGTATCCCCAGGGGCCATGCCCCGGGGGGCACTGAAGCTTTCTTT. This translates into CASSIPRGHAPGGTEAFF.